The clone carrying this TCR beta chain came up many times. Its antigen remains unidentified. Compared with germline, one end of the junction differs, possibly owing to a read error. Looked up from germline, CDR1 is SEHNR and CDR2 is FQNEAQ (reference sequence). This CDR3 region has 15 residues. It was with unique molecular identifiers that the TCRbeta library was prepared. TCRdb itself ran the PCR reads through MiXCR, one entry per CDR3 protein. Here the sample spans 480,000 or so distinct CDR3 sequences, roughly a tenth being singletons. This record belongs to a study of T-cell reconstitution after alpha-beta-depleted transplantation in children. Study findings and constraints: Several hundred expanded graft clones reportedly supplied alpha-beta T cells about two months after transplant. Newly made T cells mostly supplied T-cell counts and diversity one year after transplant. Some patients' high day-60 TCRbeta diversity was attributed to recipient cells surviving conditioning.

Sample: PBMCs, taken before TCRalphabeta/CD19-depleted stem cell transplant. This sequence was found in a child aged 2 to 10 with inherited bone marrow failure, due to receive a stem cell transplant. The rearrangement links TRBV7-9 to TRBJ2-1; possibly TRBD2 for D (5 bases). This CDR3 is CASSLALKGFNEQFF. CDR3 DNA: TGTGCCAGCAGCCTAGCCTTGAAGGGCTTCAATGAGCAGTTCTTC.